The 8 T cell receptor beta chains below come from one sample, sequenced in a study of blood T cell repertoires in COVID-19. The method was immunoSEQ multiplex PCR; TCRdb's version includes in-frame clones alone and lacks a portion of them. This sample yields about 120,000 clones, of which almost 90% are seen a single time; almost 0.9% belongs to the top ten. The sequenced material came from peripheral blood. These receptors all come from a woman between 45 and 60 years old with active or convalescent COVID-19.

Only a few counts were recorded for this clone. The chain employs TRBV6-5 and TRBJ1-2; 8 bases are shared with TRBD1. The CDR3 extends over 13 amino acids. Germline CDR1 is MNHEY and CDR2 is SVGAGI. V trimming: 6 bases; J trimming: 4 bases; junction bases outside the gene matches: 4. The CDR3: CASSRDRGYGYTF. The CDR3 DNA follows: TGTGCCAGCAGCCGCGACAGGGGCTATGGCTACACCTTC.

The chain links TRBV6-2 or TRBV6-3 to TRBJ2-7; TRBD2 aligns across 13 bases. Unmatched junction bases numbered 13, after V lost 5 bases and J lost 6 bases. CDR3 length equals 17 residues. Germline CDR1 MNHEY, CDR2 SVGEGT. DNA of the CDR3: TGTGCCAGCAGTCCGGGACTAGCGGGGCACCGACCACGCGAGCAGTACTTC. As protein: CASSPGLAGHRPREQYF.

V is TRBV7-9 and J is TRBJ2-7; D unresolved. Trimming took off 4 bases at V and 2 bases at J, with 12 bases between the two ends. Germline assignment: CDR1 SEHNR and CDR2 FQNEAQ (reference sequence). CDR3 size: 14 residues. The CDR3 DNA reads as TGTGCCAGCAGCTCCCTAACGAGGCCCTACGAGCAGTACTTC. It encodes CASSSLTRPYEQYF.

This clone was seen a handful of times. The chain couples TRBV7-9 to TRBJ2-7, with 8 positions matching TRBD2. CDR3 length: 17 residues. V gave up 3 bases and J gave up 2 bases; unmatched junction bases: 12. Germline values: CDR1 SEHNR, CDR2 FQNEAQ (reference sequence). The CDR3 sequence is CASSFTRVTSGTYEQYF. CDR3 sequence (DNA): TGTGCCAGCAGCTTCACCCGGGTAACTAGCGGAACCTACGAGCAGTACTTC.

The rearrangement joins TRBV4-2 to TRBJ2-1, with D possibly TRBD2 on 5 matching bases. The V end lost 0 bases, the J end lost 8 bases, and 14 bases lay between the germline ends. The CDR3 has 15 residues. Germline V lookup: CDR1 LGHNA, CDR2 YNFKEQ. CDR3 in DNA: TGTGCCAGCAGCCAAGAAGGACTCCTGTTCGATGAGCAGTTCTTC. This codes for CASSQEGLLFDEQFF.

The chain combines TRBV15 with TRBJ1-6; no clear D. The CDR3 sequence is 13 residues long. V was trimmed by 0 bases and J by 7 bases, leaving 4 bases between them. CDR1 is LNHNV, CDR2 YYDKDF, per germline (reference sequence). The CDR3 spells CATSRDQNSPLHF. The DNA for the CDR3 is TGTGCCACCAGCAGAGATCAGAATTCACCCCTCCACTTT.

In this sample, this clone turned up once. The chain carries TRBV18 and TRBJ2-7; the match to TRBD2 covers 10 bases. CDR1 is KGHSH and CDR2 is LQKENI in the germline V gene. The CDR3 extends over 15 amino acids. Trimming at V came to 3 bases and at J to 3 bases, leaving 5 bases not matched to a gene. CDR3 residues: CASSPWLAGVYEQYF. CDR3 nucleotides: TGTGCCAGCTCACCTTGGCTAGCGGGAGTCTACGAGCAGTACTTC.

The chain links TRBV7-2 to TRBJ2-3, with a weak D call TRBD2 (6 bases). The germline gives CDR1 SGHTA, CDR2 FQGNSA. The CDR3 loop spans 16 amino acids. V shed 2 bases and J shed 4 bases, with 16 bases lying between them. The CDR3 nucleotides read TGTGCCAGCAGCTTAATGAATCGGGAGTGGGCAGATACGCAGTATTTT. This sequence encodes CASSLMNREWADTQYF. The variable domain in full, completed from reference TRBV7-2 and TRBJ2-3, reads GAGVSQSPSNKVTEKGKDVELRCDPISGHTALYWYRQSLGQGLEFLIYFQGNSAPDKSGLPSDRFSAERTGGSVSTLTIQRTQQEDSAVYLCASSLMNREWADTQYFGPGTRLTVL.